These 11 T cell receptor beta chains share one sample of origin, sequenced in a study of molecular identifiers for immune sequencing clone quantification. TCRdb passed the PCR reads through MiXCR, listing each CDR3 protein once. The sample lists 550,000 to 750,000 distinct CDR3 sequences, approximately 20% occurring once. The specimen was naive CD8+ T cells from blood, with Jurkat cell RNA spiked in. The sample's subset: FACS-sorted CD8+CD4-CCR7+CD45RA+ naive T cells. These receptors were taken from a human donor in good health. Some libraries in this study had Jurkat cell RNA spiked in.

The chain is built from TRBV4-1 and TRBJ2-5, with D possibly TRBD1 on 5 matching bases. In germline, CDR1 is MGHRA, CDR2 YSYEKL. The CDR3 length is 15 residues. The germline V and J ends were trimmed by 5 bases and 2 bases, with 15 bases remaining between them. CDR3 loop: CASSDIPQGQETQYF. DNA for the CDR3: TGCGCCAGCAGCGACATCCCGCAGGGACAAGAGACCCAGTACTTC.

This clonotype was detected many times. The chain has TRBV5-5 and TRBJ2-7; TRBD2 is a possible D gene (5 bases). The CDR3 contains 15 residues. V dropped 1 base and J dropped 4 bases, with 15 bases sitting between them. The V gene's germline CDR1 is SGHKS and CDR2 YYEKEE (reference sequence). CDR3 residues: CASSLRLVGVYEQYF. CDR3 nucleotides: TGTGCCAGCAGCTTGAGGCTAGTGGGAGTTTACGAGCAGTACTTC.

Comments on this clonotype: The CDR3 ends on some other residue instead of the conserved phenylalanine or tryptophan, so this is likely a read error. J is TRBJ2-7 and V is TRBV7-9; D may be TRBD2 (6 bases). CDR3 length: 14 amino acids. V dropped 5 bases and J dropped 4 bases, with 15 bases sitting between them. The germline V gene encodes CDR1 SEHNR and CDR2 FQNEAQ (reference sequence). CDR3 nucleotides: TGTGCCAGCAGCCAGCCAGGCGGGGAATACGAGCAGTACATC. It is translated as CASSQPGGEYEQYI.

The chain links TRBV5-6 to TRBJ2-3, with 10 bases identical to TRBD2. The CDR3 loop spans 18 amino acids. V was pared by 2 bases and J by 0 bases, with 9 bases of the junction left unmatched. Germline CDR1 SGHDT, CDR2 YYEEEE. CDR3 sequence (DNA): TGTGCCAGCAGCTTTGGGCTAGCGGGGGTCTATAGCACAGATACGCAGTATTTT. Protein sequence: CASSFGLAGVYSTDTQYF.

This clonotype was found a few times. V usage is TRBV19 and J usage is TRBJ2-7; a possible D gene is TRBD2 (5 bases). The CDR3 loop spans 14 amino acids. Germline CDR1 LNHDA, CDR2 SQIVND (reference sequence). V lost 3 bases, J lost 2 bases, and 11 bases lay in between. DNA for the CDR3: TGTGCCAGTAGTATGGGGAGCCCGGCCTACGAGCAGTACTTC. Protein: CASSMGSPAYEQYF.

This clonotype was seen more than once but under ten times. The J gene is TRBJ2-1, the V gene TRBV27; 10 bases match TRBD2. V gave up 3 bases and J gave up 6 bases; unmatched junction bases: 17. This CDR3 is 19 amino acids long. The V gene's germline CDR1 is MNHEY and CDR2 SMNVEV (reference sequence). CDR3 nucleotides: TGTGCCAGCAGTTTTCTCAAAAGAAAGCGGGGGGGTTTCTCCAATGAGCAGTTCTTC. Translating it yields CASSFLKRKRGGFSNEQFF.

This clonotype was picked up a small number of times. This chain joins TRBV19 and TRBJ2-4; D tentatively reads TRBD1 or TRBD2 (6 bases each). This CDR3 has 15 residues. From germline, CDR1 is LNHDA and CDR2 SQIVND (reference sequence). V lost 4 bases and J 5 bases, leaving 15 bases between the germline ends. The CDR3 nucleotides read TGTGCCAGTAGTAAGGGGGGTAGGTCCGAAAACATTCAGTACTTC. It is translated as CASSKGGRSENIQYF.

This clonotype was recorded many times. V usage is TRBV4-3 and J usage is TRBJ2-7; D remains unclear. Germline values: CDR1 LGHNA, CDR2 YSLEER. Trimming cost V 4 bases and J 2 bases, with 12 bases left between them. The CDR3 loop spans 14 amino acids. The CDR3 DNA reads as TGCGCCAGCAGCCCCCGCCTAGGGACCTACGAGCAGTACTTC. This sequence encodes CASSPRLGTYEQYF.

This clonotype has only a few counts. The V and J genes are TRBV12-3 or TRBV12-4 and TRBJ1-1; maybe TRBD1 (5 bases). V was pared by 2 bases and J by 3 bases, with 13 bases between. This CDR3 has 15 amino acids. CDR3 amino acids: CASSLRDWGDTEAFF. The CDR3 DNA sequence: TGTGCCAGCAGTTTAAGGGATTGGGGGGACACTGAAGCTTTCTTT.

This clonotype was seen many times. The V and J genes are TRBV4-3 and TRBJ1-1, with 8 bases that match TRBD1. The CDR3 contains 16 residues. The germline CDR1 and CDR2 sequences are LGHNA and YSLEER. V lost 4 bases to trimming and J lost 3 bases; unmatched junction nucleotides: 10. The CDR3 DNA reads as TGCGCCAGCAGCCCCGGGACAGGAGCGGGGGACACTGAAGCTTTCTTT. Amino acid sequence: CASSPGTGAGDTEAFF.

This clonotype was found many times. The chain recombines TRBV27 with TRBJ2-7; no reliable D call. Per germline, CDR1 MNHEY and CDR2 SMNVEV (reference sequence). V was clipped by 4 bases and J by 4 bases, with 14 bases between them. The CDR3 runs to 14 residues. CDR3 in amino acids: CASSWAGPQYEQYF. As DNA, the CDR3 is TGTGCCAGCAGTTGGGCAGGCCCCCAGTACGAGCAGTACTTC.